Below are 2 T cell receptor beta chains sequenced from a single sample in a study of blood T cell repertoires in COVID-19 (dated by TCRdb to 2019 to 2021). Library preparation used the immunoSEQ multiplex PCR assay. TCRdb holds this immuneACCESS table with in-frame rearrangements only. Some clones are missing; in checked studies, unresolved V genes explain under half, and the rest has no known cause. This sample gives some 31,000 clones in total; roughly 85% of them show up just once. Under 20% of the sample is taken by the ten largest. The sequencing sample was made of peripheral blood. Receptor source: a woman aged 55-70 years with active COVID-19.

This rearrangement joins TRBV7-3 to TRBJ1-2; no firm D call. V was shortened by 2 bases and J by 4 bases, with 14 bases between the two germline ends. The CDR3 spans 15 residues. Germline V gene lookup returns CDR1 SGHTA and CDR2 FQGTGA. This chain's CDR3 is CASSLEGNVGYGYTF. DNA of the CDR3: TGTGCCAGCAGCTTAGAGGGCAATGTCGGCTATGGCTACACCTTC.

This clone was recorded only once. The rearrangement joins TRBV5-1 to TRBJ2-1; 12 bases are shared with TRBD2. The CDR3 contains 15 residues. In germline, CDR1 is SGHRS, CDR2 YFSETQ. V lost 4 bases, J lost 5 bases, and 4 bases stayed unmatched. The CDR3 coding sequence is TGCGCCAGCAGCACTGGACTAGCGGGGAACAATGAGCAGTTCTTC. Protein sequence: CASSTGLAGNNEQFF.